Sequencing of this T cell receptor (beta chain) was carried out in a study of identical twins. General study points: Models, which agreed with sharing between unrelated individuals, nonetheless underestimated the out-of-frame TCR alpha sharing seen in monozygotic twins. In zero-insertion analyses, partial confounding could arise from invariant MAIT and iNKT cells.

A universal primer binding site was introduced by template switching. The final cDNA contained unique molecular identifiers. TCRdb itself ran the 5' RACE reads through MiXCR, one entry per CDR3 protein. The sample contains 500,000 to 650,000 distinct CDR3 sequences, more than 20% of which appear only once. Germline CDR1 SQVTM, CDR2 ANQGSEA. Trimming removed 1 base at V and 8 bases at J, with 14 bases between. The CDR3 consists of 14 residues. As to this clonotype: Its specificity is not known.

The same data also contributed to another study, on yellow fever vaccine responses in identical twins.

V is TRBV29-1 and J is TRBJ2-2, with D tentatively TRBD2 (5 bases). Sequenced input: CD4+ T cells sorted from blood. This TCR came from a woman under 30 in good health. The CDR3 nucleotides read TGCAGCGTTGAAGTATTGGGAGCTGGAGGGGAGCTGTTTTTT. As protein: CSVEVLGAGGELFF.